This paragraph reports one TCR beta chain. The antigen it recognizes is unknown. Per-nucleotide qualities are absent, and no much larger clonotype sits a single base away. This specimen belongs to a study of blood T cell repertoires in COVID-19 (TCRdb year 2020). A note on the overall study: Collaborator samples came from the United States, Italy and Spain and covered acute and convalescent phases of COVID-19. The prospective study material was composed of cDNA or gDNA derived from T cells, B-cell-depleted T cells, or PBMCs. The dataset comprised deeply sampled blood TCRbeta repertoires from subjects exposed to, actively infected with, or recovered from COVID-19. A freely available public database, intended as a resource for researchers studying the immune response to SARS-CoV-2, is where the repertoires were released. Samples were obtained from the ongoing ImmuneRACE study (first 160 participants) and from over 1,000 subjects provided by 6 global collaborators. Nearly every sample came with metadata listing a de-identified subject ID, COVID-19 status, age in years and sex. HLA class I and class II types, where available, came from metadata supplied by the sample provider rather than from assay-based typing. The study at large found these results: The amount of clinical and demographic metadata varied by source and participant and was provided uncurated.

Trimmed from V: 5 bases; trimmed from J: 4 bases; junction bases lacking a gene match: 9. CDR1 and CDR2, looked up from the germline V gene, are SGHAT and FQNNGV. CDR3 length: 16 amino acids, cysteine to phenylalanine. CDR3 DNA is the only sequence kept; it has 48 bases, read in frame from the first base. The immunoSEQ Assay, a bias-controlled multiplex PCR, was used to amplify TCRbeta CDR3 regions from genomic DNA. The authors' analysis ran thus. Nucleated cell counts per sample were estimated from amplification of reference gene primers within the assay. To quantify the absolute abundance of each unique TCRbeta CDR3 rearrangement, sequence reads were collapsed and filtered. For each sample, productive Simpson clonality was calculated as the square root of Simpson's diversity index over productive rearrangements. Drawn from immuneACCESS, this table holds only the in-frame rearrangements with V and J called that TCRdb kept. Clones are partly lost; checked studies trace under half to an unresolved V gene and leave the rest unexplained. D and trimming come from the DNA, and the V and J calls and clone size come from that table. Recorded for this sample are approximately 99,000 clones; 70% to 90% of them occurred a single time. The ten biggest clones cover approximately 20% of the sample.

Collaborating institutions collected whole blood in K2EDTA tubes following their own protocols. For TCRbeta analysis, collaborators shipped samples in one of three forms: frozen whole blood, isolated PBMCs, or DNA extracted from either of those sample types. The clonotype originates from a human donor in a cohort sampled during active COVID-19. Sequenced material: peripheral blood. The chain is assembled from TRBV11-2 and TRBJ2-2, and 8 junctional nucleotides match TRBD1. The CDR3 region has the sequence CASSIARGRLTGELFF. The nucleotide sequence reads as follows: TGTGCCAGCAGCATTGCCAGGGGGCGCCTCACCGGGGAGCTGTTTTTT.